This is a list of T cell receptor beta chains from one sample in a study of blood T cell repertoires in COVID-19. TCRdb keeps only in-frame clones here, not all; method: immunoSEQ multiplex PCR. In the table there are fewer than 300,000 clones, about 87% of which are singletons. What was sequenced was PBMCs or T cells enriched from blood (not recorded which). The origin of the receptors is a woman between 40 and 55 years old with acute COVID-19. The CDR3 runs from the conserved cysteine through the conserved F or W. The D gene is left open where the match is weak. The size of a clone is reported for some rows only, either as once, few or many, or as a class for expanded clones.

DNA: TGTGCCAGTAGTATATTTGAAGGGGGCGAGGATGGCTACACCTTC
CDR3: CASSIFEGGEDGYTF
size: -
V: TRBV19
D: TRBD1
J: TRBJ1-2

DNA: TGCAGCGTTGAGGGCGGAGGCTATGGCTACACCTTC
CDR3: CSVEGGGYGYTF
size: -
V: TRBV29-1
D: -
J: TRBJ1-2

DNA: TGTGCCACCAGTGACAGGGGACAGCGTTATGGCTACACCTTC
CDR3: CATSDRGQRYGYTF
size: -
V: TRBV24-1
D: TRBD1
J: TRBJ1-2

DNA: TGTGCCAGCAGCCGACCTAGCGGGATCTCCTACAATGAGCAGTTCTTC
CDR3: CASSRPSGISYNEQFF
size: -
V: TRBV11-2
D: TRBD2
J: TRBJ2-1

DNA: TGTGCCAGTACCACTACCGCGACAGGGGCTAATTCACCCCTCCACTTT
CDR3: CASTTTATGANSPLHF
size: -
V: TRBV27
D: TRBD1
J: TRBJ1-6

DNA: TGTGCCTGGGAGGGACAGACTAACACTGAAGCTTTCTTT
CDR3: CAWEGQTNTEAFF
size: -
V: TRBV30
D: TRBD1
J: TRBJ1-1

DNA: TGCGCCAGCAGCCAAGGCGCCTACTCGGACAGCACTAACTATGGCTACACCTTC
CDR3: CASSQGAYSDSTNYGYTF
size: -
V: TRBV4-1
D: -
J: TRBJ1-2

DNA: TGTGCCAGCAGTTTTTCCCTAGGGGTCGCGGATTCACCCCTCCACTTT
CDR3: CASSFSLGVADSPLHF
size: -
V: TRBV27
D: -
J: TRBJ1-6

DNA: TGTGCCAGCAGTTTATTACGGGACACTGAAGCTTTCTTT
CDR3: CASSLLRDTEAFF
size: -
V: TRBV27
D: -
J: TRBJ1-1

DNA: TGTGCCACCAGCAGAGGAGACAGGGGGAACCAAGAGACCCAGTACTTC
CDR3: CATSRGDRGNQETQYF
size: -
V: TRBV15
D: TRBD1
J: TRBJ2-5

DNA: TGTGCCAGCAGTGAAGCAGCAGGGGTCTCCTACGAGCAGTACTTC
CDR3: CASSEAAGVSYEQYF
size: -
V: TRBV6-1
D: -
J: TRBJ2-7

DNA: TGTGCCACCAGTGATTACCGGGTTAACTATGGCTACACCTTC
CDR3: CATSDYRVNYGYTF
size: -
V: TRBV24-1
D: -
J: TRBJ1-2

DNA: TGTGCCAGCAGTTCCCTCTGGACAGGTTCATCGAACACCGGGGAGCTGTTTTTT
CDR3: CASSSLWTGSSNTGELFF
size: -
V: TRBV9
D: TRBD1
J: TRBJ2-2

DNA: TGTGCCAGCAGCGTAGCTCAAGGGGGCCCCTACAATGAGCAGTTCTTC
CDR3: CASSVAQGGPYNEQFF
size: -
V: TRBV9
D: TRBD1
J: TRBJ2-1

DNA: TGTGCCAGTAGTCGCGAGGTGGGGAGCACTGAAGCTTTCTTT
CDR3: CASSREVGSTEAFF
size: -
V: TRBV19
D: -
J: TRBJ1-1

DNA: TGTGCCAGCAGTTTATGGGGCAGCGGGAGGGAAGAGACCCAGTACTTC
CDR3: CASSLWGSGREETQYF
size: -
V: TRBV27
D: TRBD2
J: TRBJ2-5

DNA: TGTGCCAGCAGTTTAGCCTTGGGGGGGGGTAATGAAAAACTGTTTTTT
CDR3: CASSLALGGGNEKLFF
size: -
V: TRBV28
D: -
J: TRBJ1-4

DNA: TGTGCCAGCAGGTACCGGAATTCACCCCTCCACTTT
CDR3: CASRYRNSPLHF
size: -
V: TRBV3-1/TRBV3-2
D: -
J: TRBJ1-6

DNA: TGTGCCAGCAGCGTAGGCGGGACTCCTCCCCGGGAGCAGTACTTC
CDR3: CASSVGGTPPREQYF
size: -
V: TRBV9
D: -
J: TRBJ2-7

DNA: TGTGCCAGCAGCGTAACACTCGCCCGGGGTTACTCCTACAATGAGCAGTTCTTC
CDR3: CASSVTLARGYSYNEQFF
size: -
V: TRBV14
D: -
J: TRBJ2-1

DNA: TGTGCCAGCAGCTTATCCGGAGGTGGGGGCGGAACTCGCTACGAGCAGTACTTC
CDR3: CASSLSGGGGGTRYEQYF
size: -
V: TRBV7-9
D: -
J: TRBJ2-7

DNA: TGTGCCAGCTCACAACGGGATTCACCCCTCCACTTT
CDR3: CASSQRDSPLHF
size: -
V: TRBV18
D: -
J: TRBJ1-6

DNA: TGTGCCAGCAGTTTGGGGGGGGCTAGATATGGCTACACCTTC
CDR3: CASSLGGARYGYTF
size: -
V: TRBV28
D: -
J: TRBJ1-2

DNA: TGTGCCAGCTCACCCCCCGGGACAGGTAGCAATCAGCCCCAGCATTTT
CDR3: CASSPPGTGSNQPQHF
size: -
V: TRBV18
D: TRBD1
J: TRBJ1-5

DNA: TGTGCCAGTAGTATAGGGGCAGGGATGAACTATGGCTACACCTTC
CDR3: CASSIGAGMNYGYTF
size: -
V: TRBV19
D: -
J: TRBJ1-2

DNA: TGCGCCAGCAGTGTTAGCGGGAGTTCCTACAATGAGCAGTTCTTC
CDR3: CASSVSGSSYNEQFF
size: -
V: TRBV5-1
D: TRBD2
J: TRBJ2-1

DNA: TGTGCCCTACTAAACCTAGACACCCAGTACTTC
CDR3: CALLNLDTQYF
size: -
V: TRBV30
D: -
J: TRBJ2-5

DNA: TGTGCCAGCAGTTTAGAGGGTCCAGGGTCGACTGAAGCTTTCTTT
CDR3: CASSLEGPGSTEAFF
size: -
V: TRBV7-9
D: -
J: TRBJ1-1

DNA: TGTGCCATCAGTGAGTCACGAGGTAACACTGAAGCTTTCTTT
CDR3: CAISESRGNTEAFF
size: -
V: TRBV10-3
D: -
J: TRBJ1-1

DNA: TGTGCCATCGGACTGGACCAAGAGACCCAGTACTTC
CDR3: CAIGLDQETQYF
size: -
V: TRBV10-3
D: -
J: TRBJ2-5

DNA: TGTGCCAGCAGTGAAACAGGGGCGACCTACGAGCAGTACTTC
CDR3: CASSETGATYEQYF
size: -
V: TRBV28
D: TRBD1
J: TRBJ2-7

DNA: TGTGCCAGCAGTGGGCAGGTCCACACAGATACGCAGTATTTT
CDR3: CASSGQVHTDTQYF
size: -
V: TRBV2
D: -
J: TRBJ2-3

DNA: TGCAGTGCTAGTCACGGACTGAAAACGAACACCGGGGAGCTGTTTTTT
CDR3: CSASHGLKTNTGELFF
size: many
V: TRBV20-1
D: -
J: TRBJ2-2

DNA: TGTGCCAGCAGTGAAACACTAGCGGGAGACGTCCCCTACAATGAGCAGTTCTTC
CDR3: CASSETLAGDVPYNEQFF
size: -
V: TRBV6-1
D: TRBD2
J: TRBJ2-1

DNA: TGTGCCAGCAGTCCCGACAGGCGAGCTAACTATGGCTACACCTTC
CDR3: CASSPDRRANYGYTF
size: -
V: TRBV7-8
D: -
J: TRBJ1-2

DNA: TGTGCCAGCAGCTTGTTTCCGAGTGGTAGCGGGAGTTGGGATACGCAGTATTTT
CDR3: CASSLFPSGSGSWDTQYF
size: -
V: TRBV5-6
D: TRBD2
J: TRBJ2-3

DNA: TGTGCCAGCAGCCAAGGGACATTGAACACTGAAGCTTTCTTT
CDR3: CASSQGTLNTEAFF
size: -
V: TRBV3-1/TRBV3-2
D: -
J: TRBJ1-1

DNA: TGTGCCAGCAGCGCGCTAGCGGGAGGAACAGATACGCAGTATTTT
CDR3: CASSALAGGTDTQYF
size: -
V: TRBV7-9
D: TRBD2
J: TRBJ2-3

DNA: TGTGCCAGCAGTTTCCGAGGGCAGGGGCCGGAAAAACTGTTTTTT
CDR3: CASSFRGQGPEKLFF
size: -
V: TRBV28
D: -
J: TRBJ1-4

DNA: TGTGCCAGCAGTCCATATTATCGAGGGGGCGCGATCTTCTATCAGCCCCAGCATTTT
CDR3: CASSPYYRGGAIFYQPQHF
size: -
V: TRBV28
D: TRBD1
J: TRBJ1-5

DNA: TGTGCCAGCAGTTCGAGCCCGGGGTTTAGCGGGAGGTTGGGAGATACGCAGTATTTT
CDR3: CASSSSPGFSGRLGDTQYF
size: once
V: TRBV7-2
D: TRBD2
J: TRBJ2-3

DNA: TGTGCCAGCAGTGAAGTGCCCAACAGTGGCTACACCTTC
CDR3: CASSEVPNSGYTF
size: -
V: TRBV6-1
D: -
J: TRBJ1-2

DNA: TGCGCCAGCAGCTTGGTAGCGGGGGTTACCTACAATGAGCAGTTCTTC
CDR3: CASSLVAGVTYNEQFF
size: -
V: TRBV5-1
D: TRBD2
J: TRBJ2-1

DNA: TGTGCCAGCAGTTACGGACTAGCGGGAGATACGCAGTATTTT
CDR3: CASSYGLAGDTQYF
size: -
V: TRBV6-5
D: TRBD2
J: TRBJ2-3

DNA: TGTGCCAGCAGCTTAAAGACAGGGGGCCCCGGGGAGCTGTTTTTT
CDR3: CASSLKTGGPGELFF
size: -
V: TRBV5-4
D: TRBD1
J: TRBJ2-2

DNA: TGTGCCAGCAGCCCCACGTCAGGGGTGGGCACTGAAGCTTTCTTT
CDR3: CASSPTSGVGTEAFF
size: -
V: TRBV11-3
D: -
J: TRBJ1-1

DNA: TGTGCCAGTAGTCACAGGGGAATGTACGGCAATCAGCCCCAGCATTTT
CDR3: CASSHRGMYGNQPQHF
size: -
V: TRBV19
D: TRBD1
J: TRBJ1-5